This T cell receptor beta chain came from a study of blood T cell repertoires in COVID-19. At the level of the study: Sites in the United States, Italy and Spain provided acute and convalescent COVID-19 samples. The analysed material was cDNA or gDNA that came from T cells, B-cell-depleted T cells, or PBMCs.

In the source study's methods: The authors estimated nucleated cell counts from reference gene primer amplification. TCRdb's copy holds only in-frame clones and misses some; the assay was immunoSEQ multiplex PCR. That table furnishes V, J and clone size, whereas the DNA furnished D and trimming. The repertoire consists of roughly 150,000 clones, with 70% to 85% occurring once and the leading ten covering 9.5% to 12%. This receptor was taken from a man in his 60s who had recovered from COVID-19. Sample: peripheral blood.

CDR3 in amino acids: CASSQTVDGINSPLHF. In DNA form, the CDR3 reads TGTGCCAGCAGCCAAACCGTGGACGGGATTAATTCACCCCTCCACTTT. V and J are TRBV3-1 (or the pseudogene TRBV3-2) and TRBJ1-6; D is uncertain. This CDR3 is 16 amino acids long. Trimming cost V 2 bases and J 6 bases, with 14 bases left between them. The germline CDR1 and CDR2 sequences are LGHDT and YNNKEL (reference sequence).